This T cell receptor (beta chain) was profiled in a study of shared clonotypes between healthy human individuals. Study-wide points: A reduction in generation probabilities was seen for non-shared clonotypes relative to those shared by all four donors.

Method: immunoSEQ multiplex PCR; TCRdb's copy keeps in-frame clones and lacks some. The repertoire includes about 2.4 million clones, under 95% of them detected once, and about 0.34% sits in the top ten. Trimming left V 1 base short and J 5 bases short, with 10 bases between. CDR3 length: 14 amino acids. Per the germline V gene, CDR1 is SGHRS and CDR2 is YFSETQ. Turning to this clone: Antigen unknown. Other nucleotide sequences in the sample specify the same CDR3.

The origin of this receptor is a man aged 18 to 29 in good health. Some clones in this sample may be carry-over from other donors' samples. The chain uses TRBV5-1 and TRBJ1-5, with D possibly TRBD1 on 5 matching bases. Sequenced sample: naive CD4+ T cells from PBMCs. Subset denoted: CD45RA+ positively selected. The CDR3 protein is CASSLLGGDQPQHF. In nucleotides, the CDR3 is TGCGCCAGCAGCTTGTTGGGAGGGGATCAGCCCCAGCATTTT.